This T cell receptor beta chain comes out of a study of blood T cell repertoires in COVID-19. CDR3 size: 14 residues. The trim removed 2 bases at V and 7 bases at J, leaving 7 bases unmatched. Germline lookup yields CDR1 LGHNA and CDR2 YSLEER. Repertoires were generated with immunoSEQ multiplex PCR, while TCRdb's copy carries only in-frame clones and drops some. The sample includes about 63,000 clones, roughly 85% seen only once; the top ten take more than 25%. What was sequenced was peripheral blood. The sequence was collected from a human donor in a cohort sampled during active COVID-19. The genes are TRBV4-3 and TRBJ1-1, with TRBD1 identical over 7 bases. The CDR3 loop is CASSQQPRQGEAFF. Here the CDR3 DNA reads TGCGCCAGCAGCCAACAACCTCGACAGGGTGAAGCTTTCTTT.